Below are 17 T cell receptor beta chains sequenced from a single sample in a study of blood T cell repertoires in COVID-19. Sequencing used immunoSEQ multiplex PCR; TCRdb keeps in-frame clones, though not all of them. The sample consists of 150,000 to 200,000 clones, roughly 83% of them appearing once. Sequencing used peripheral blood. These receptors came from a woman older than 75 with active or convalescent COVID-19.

In nucleotides, the CDR3 is TGTGCCAGCAGTGACCCATACGAGCAGTACTTC. This sequence encodes CASSDPYEQYF. This rearrangement joins TRBV2 to TRBJ2-7; D is uncertain. The germline CDR1 and CDR2 sequences are SNHLY and FYNNEI. CDR3 length equals 11 residues. V was pared by 3 bases and J by 4 bases, with 4 bases between. The full variable domain, in which reference TRBV2 and TRBJ2-7 provide the parts outside the CDR3, is EPEVTQTPSHQVTQMGQEVILRCVPISNHLYFYWYRQILGQKVEFLVSFYNNEISEKSEIFDDQFSVERPDGSNFTLKIRSTKLEDSAMYFCASSDPYEQYFGPGTRLTVT.

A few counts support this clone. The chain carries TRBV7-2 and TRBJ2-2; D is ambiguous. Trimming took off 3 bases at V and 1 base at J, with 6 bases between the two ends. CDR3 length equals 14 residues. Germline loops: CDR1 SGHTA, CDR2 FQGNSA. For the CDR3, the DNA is TGTGCCAGCAGCTTCCGAGGGAACACCGGGGAGCTGTTTTTT. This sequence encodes CASSFRGNTGELFF.

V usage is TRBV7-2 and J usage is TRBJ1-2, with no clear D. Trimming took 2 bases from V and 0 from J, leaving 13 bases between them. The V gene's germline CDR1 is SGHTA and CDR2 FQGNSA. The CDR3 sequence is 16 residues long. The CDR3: CASSLSGNQANYGYTF. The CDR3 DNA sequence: TGTGCCAGCAGCTTATCCGGGAATCAGGCTAACTATGGCTACACCTTC.

As DNA, the CDR3 is TGTGCCACCAGTGATTTGTCAGGGGGCAACGGGGAGCTGTTTTTT. As protein: CATSDLSGGNGELFF. V and J are TRBV24-1 and TRBJ2-2; 8 nucleotides match TRBD1. With V trimmed by 0 bases and J by 7 bases, 3 bases remained unmatched. The CDR3 covers 15 residues. Germline V lookup: CDR1 KGHDR, CDR2 SFDVKD.

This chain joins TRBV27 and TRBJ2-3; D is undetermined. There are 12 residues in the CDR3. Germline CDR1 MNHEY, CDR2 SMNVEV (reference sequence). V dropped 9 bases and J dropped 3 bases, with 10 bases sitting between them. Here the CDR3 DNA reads TGTGCCAGTCCACCCACAACAGATACGCAGTATTTT. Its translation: CASPPTTDTQYF.

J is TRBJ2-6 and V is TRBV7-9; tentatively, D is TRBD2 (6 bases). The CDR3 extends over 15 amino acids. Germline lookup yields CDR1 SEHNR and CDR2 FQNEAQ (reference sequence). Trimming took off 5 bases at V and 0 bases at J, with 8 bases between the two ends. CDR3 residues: CASSPGVSGANVLTF. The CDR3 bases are TGTGCCAGCAGCCCGGGAGTCTCTGGGGCCAACGTCCTGACTTTC.

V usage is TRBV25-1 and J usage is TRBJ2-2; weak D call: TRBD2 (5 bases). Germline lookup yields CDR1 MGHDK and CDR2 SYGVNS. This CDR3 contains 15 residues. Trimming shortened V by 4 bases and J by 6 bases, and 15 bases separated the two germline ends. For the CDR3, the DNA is TGTGCCAGCAGTGGTCAGTCGGGGATCCCCGGGGAGCTGTTTTTT. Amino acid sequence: CASSGQSGIPGELFF.

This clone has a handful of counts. The DNA of the CDR3 is TGTGCCAGCAGTTCCCTAATCAATGAGCAGTTCTTC. Amino acids: CASSSLINEQFF. The chain carries TRBV6-5 and TRBJ2-1, with D uncertain. The CDR3 length is 12 residues. The V end was cut by 4 bases, the J end by 6 bases, with 7 bases between. Germline V gene data show CDR1 as MNHEY and CDR2 as SVGAGI.

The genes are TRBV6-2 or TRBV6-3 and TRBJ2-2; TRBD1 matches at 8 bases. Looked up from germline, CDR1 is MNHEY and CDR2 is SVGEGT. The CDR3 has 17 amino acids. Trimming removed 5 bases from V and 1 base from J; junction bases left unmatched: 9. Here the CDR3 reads CASSNPRTGKNTGELFF. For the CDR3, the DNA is TGTGCCAGCAGTAACCCCCGGACAGGGAAGAACACCGGGGAGCTGTTTTTT.

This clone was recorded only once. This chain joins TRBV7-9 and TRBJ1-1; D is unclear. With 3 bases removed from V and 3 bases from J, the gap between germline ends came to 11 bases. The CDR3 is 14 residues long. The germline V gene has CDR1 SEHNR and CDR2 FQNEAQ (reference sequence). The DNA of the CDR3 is TGTGCCAGCAGCTTTGACACACTTCACACTGAAGCTTTCTTT. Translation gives CASSFDTLHTEAFF.

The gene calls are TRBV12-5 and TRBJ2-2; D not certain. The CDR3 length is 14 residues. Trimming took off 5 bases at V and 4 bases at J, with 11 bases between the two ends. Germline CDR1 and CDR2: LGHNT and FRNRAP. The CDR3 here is CASGPPLSTGELFF. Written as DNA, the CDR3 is TGTGCTAGTGGTCCACCTCTAAGCACCGGGGAGCTGTTTTTT.

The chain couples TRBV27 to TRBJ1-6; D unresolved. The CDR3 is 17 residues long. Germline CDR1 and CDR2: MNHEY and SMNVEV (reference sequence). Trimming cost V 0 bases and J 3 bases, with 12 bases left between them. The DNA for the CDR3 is TGTGCCAGCAGTTTATCGGGCCTAACTGGCTATAATTCACCCCTCCACTTT. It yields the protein CASSLSGLTGYNSPLHF.

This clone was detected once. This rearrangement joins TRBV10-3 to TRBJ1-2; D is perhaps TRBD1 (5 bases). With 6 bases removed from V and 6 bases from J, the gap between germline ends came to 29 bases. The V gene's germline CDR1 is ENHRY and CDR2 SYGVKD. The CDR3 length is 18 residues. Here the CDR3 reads CAIRDIRTGRRSRDGYTF. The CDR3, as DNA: TGTGCCATCAGGGACATCAGAACAGGAAGAAGATCAAGAGATGGCTACACCTTC.

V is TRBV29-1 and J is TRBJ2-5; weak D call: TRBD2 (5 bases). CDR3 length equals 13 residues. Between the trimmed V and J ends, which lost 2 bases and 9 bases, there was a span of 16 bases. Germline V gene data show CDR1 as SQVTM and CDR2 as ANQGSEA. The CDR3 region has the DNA TGCAGCGTTGAACCCGGGGTCGACGGGTCCCAGTACTTC. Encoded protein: CSVEPGVDGSQYF. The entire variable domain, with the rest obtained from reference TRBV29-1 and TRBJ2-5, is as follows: SAVISQKPSRDICQRGTSLTIQCQVDSQVTMMFWYRQQPGQSLTLIATANQGSEATYESGFVIDKFPISRPNLTFSTLTVSNMSPEDSSIYLCSVEPGVDGSQYFGPGTRLLVL.

CDR3 in amino acids: CASSQGLGAPGELFF. Here the CDR3 DNA reads TGCGCCAGCAGCCAGGGATTAGGGGCCCCCGGGGAGCTGTTTTTT. This sequence joins TRBV4-3 and TRBJ2-2, with D possibly being TRBD1 (5 bases). This CDR3 comprises 15 residues. The V end was cut by 3 bases, the J end by 6 bases, with 14 bases between. The germline V gene has CDR1 LGHNA and CDR2 YSLEER.

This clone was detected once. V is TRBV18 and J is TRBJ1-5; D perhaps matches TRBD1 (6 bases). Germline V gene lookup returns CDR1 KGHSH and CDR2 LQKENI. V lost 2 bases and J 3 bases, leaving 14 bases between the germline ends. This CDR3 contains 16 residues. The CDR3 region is CASSPAAGAPNQPQHF. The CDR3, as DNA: TGTGCCAGCTCACCAGCGGCAGGGGCTCCCAATCAGCCCCAGCATTTT.

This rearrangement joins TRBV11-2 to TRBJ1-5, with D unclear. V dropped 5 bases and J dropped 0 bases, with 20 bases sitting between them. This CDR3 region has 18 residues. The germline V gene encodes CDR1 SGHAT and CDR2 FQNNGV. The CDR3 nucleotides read TGTGCCAGCAGCGCAACGGAGGAGTCCTTTTATAGCAATCAGCCCCAGCATTTT. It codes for CASSATEESFYSNQPQHF.